This T cell receptor beta chain was identified in a study of T cell changes during pregnancy in multiple sclerosis. The ends were cut back, 8 bases at V and 1 base at J, with 14 bases in the middle. CDR1 is LNHDA and CDR2 is SQIVND in the germline V gene (reference sequence). The CDR3 length is 14 residues. Data came from immunoSEQ multiplex PCR; TCRdb stores just in-frame clones and leaves some out. This sample carries about 50,000 clones, 92% of them seen once, and the ten largest clones take 0.39%. This clone was seen a single time. This material consisted of CD4+ T cells from peripheral blood mononuclear cells, taken after pregnancy. The sequence was obtained from a female donor with multiple sclerosis, enrolled in a pregnancy study. The J gene is TRBJ1-1, the V gene TRBV19, with D uncertain. CDR3 nucleotide sequence: TGTGCCAGTGGGAGCGGGGTAAGGAACACTGAAGCTTTCTTT. It translates to CASGSGVRNTEAFF.